One and the same sample provided the 11 T cell receptor beta chains below, sequenced in a study of blood T cells in healthy people across ages. Combining a sample-barcoded 5' primer with a J-beta primer mix, a second PCR ran for roughly 7 to 12 cycles. TCRdb passed the 5' RACE reads through MiXCR, listing each CDR3 protein once. The sample holds 890,000 or so distinct CDR3 sequences; under 80% are singletons and the top ten take around a quarter. The sequenced sample consisted of blood. The receptors were sampled from a man aged 25 to 40 in good health.

The CDR3 spells CASSEARTGYNEQFF. CDR3 coding DNA: TGTGCCAGCAGTGAAGCTAGGACAGGGTACAATGAGCAGTTCTTC. The V and J genes are TRBV6-1 and TRBJ2-1; TRBD1 matches 8 bases. V trimming: 0 bases; J trimming: 4 bases; junction bases outside the gene matches: 2. The CDR3 extends over 15 amino acids. Germline V gene lookup returns CDR1 MNHNS and CDR2 SASEGT.

The sample holds many counts of this clonotype. Mismatch with germline at one junction end may stem from a read error. V gene TRBV20-1 combines with J gene TRBJ2-1, with a possible D match to TRBD2 (5 bases). From germline, CDR1 is DFQATT and CDR2 SNEGSKA (reference sequence). The CDR3 has 16 amino acids. CDR3 DNA: TGCAGTGCCAGAGAGCTCGAGCGGAGGTCGTACAATGAGCAGTTCTTC. This encodes CSARELERRSYNEQFF.

Written as DNA, the CDR3 is TGTGCCACCAGCAGAAGTGGCAGGGGCTACGAGCAGTACTTC. This encodes CATSRSGRGYEQYF. The chain couples TRBV15 to TRBJ2-7; a weak D match, TRBD1 (6 bases). With 2 bases removed from V and 3 bases from J, the gap between germline ends came to 11 bases. Germline values: CDR1 LNHNV, CDR2 YYDKDF (reference sequence). The CDR3 has 14 residues.

This chain uses TRBV20-1 with TRBJ2-5, with no clear D. The germline CDR1 and CDR2 sequences are DFQATT and SNEGSKA (reference sequence). V lost 3 bases, J lost 2 bases, and 7 bases lay in between. The CDR3 spans 12 residues. Written as DNA, the CDR3 is TGCAGTGCTAGTGGGGATCAAGAGACCCAGTACTTC. Translation gives CSASGDQETQYF.

The rearrangement joins TRBV7-6 to TRBJ2-3; D is undetermined. Trimming cost V 3 bases and J 0 bases, with 19 bases left between them. CDR3 size: 18 residues. Germline CDR1 and CDR2: SGHVS and FNYEAQ. CDR3 protein: CASSLNGVSASSTDTQYF. The CDR3 DNA sequence: TGTGCCAGCAGCTTGAATGGGGTTAGTGCCTCTAGCACAGATACGCAGTATTTT.

The chain uses TRBV3-1 and TRBJ1-4; D remains unclear. Trimming took off 3 bases at V and 4 bases at J, with 12 bases between the two ends. The CDR3 is 15 residues long. From germline, CDR1 is LGHDT and CDR2 YNNKEL (reference sequence). The CDR3 region has the DNA TGTGCCAGCAGCCAGTTGCCGAGGAGTAATGAAAAACTGTTTTTT. Its protein product is CASSQLPRSNEKLFF. Looking up the rest from reference TRBV3-1 and TRBJ1-4 gives the full variable domain: DTAVSQTPKYLVTQMGNDKSIKCEQNLGHDTMYWYKQDSKKFLKIMFSYNNKELIINETVPNRFSPKSPDKAHLNLHINSLELGDSAVYFCASSQLPRSNEKLFFGSGTQLSVL.

V and J are TRBV5-1 and TRBJ2-5; no reliable D call. V lost 7 bases and J 2 bases, leaving 12 bases between the germline ends. This CDR3 is built from 13 residues. Germline V gives CDR1 SGHRS, CDR2 YFSETQ. CDR3 sequence: CASGGQEQETQYF. CDR3 nucleotides: TGCGCCAGCGGTGGTCAGGAGCAAGAGACCCAGTACTTC.

CDR3 in amino acids: CASSSNEDRPQHF. The CDR3 nucleotides are TGTGCCAGCAGTAGTAACGAGGATCGGCCCCAGCATTTT. This chain joins TRBV12-3 or TRBV12-4 and TRBJ1-5, with D unresolved. This CDR3 comprises 13 residues. The germline V and J ends were trimmed by 5 bases and 9 bases, with 14 bases remaining between them.

In this sample, this clonotype turned up many times. The CDR3 DNA reads as TGCGCCAGCAGCCAAGGACAGGGGGCTGACTATGGCTACACCTTC. Amino acids: CASSQGQGADYGYTF. The chain couples TRBV4-3 to TRBJ1-2; 10 bases are a match to TRBD1. This CDR3 is built from 15 residues. Germline V gene sequence: CDR1 LGHNA, CDR2 YSLEER. With 1 base clipped from V and 3 bases from J, the junction kept 2 bases outside the gene matches.

V and J are TRBV5-1 and TRBJ1-5; a weak D match, TRBD1 (6 bases). The V end was cut by 4 bases, the J end by 7 bases, with 12 bases between. The CDR3 covers 13 residues. From germline, CDR1 is SGHRS and CDR2 YFSETQ. The CDR3 sequence is CASSTGSGQPQHF. The CDR3 DNA sequence: TGCGCCAGCAGCACAGGGTCGGGACAGCCCCAGCATTTT.

The chain uses TRBV30 and TRBJ2-4; the D gene is possibly TRBD2 (5 bases). The assigned J gene may be wrong: the sequence end matches TRBJ2-5 better. This CDR3 spans 13 amino acids. Germline V CDR1 and CDR2: GTSNPN, SVGIG (reference sequence). This chain's CDR3 is CAWSGSGLETQYF. The CDR3 DNA is TGTGCCTGGAGCGGATCGGGGTTAGAGACCCAGTACTTC.